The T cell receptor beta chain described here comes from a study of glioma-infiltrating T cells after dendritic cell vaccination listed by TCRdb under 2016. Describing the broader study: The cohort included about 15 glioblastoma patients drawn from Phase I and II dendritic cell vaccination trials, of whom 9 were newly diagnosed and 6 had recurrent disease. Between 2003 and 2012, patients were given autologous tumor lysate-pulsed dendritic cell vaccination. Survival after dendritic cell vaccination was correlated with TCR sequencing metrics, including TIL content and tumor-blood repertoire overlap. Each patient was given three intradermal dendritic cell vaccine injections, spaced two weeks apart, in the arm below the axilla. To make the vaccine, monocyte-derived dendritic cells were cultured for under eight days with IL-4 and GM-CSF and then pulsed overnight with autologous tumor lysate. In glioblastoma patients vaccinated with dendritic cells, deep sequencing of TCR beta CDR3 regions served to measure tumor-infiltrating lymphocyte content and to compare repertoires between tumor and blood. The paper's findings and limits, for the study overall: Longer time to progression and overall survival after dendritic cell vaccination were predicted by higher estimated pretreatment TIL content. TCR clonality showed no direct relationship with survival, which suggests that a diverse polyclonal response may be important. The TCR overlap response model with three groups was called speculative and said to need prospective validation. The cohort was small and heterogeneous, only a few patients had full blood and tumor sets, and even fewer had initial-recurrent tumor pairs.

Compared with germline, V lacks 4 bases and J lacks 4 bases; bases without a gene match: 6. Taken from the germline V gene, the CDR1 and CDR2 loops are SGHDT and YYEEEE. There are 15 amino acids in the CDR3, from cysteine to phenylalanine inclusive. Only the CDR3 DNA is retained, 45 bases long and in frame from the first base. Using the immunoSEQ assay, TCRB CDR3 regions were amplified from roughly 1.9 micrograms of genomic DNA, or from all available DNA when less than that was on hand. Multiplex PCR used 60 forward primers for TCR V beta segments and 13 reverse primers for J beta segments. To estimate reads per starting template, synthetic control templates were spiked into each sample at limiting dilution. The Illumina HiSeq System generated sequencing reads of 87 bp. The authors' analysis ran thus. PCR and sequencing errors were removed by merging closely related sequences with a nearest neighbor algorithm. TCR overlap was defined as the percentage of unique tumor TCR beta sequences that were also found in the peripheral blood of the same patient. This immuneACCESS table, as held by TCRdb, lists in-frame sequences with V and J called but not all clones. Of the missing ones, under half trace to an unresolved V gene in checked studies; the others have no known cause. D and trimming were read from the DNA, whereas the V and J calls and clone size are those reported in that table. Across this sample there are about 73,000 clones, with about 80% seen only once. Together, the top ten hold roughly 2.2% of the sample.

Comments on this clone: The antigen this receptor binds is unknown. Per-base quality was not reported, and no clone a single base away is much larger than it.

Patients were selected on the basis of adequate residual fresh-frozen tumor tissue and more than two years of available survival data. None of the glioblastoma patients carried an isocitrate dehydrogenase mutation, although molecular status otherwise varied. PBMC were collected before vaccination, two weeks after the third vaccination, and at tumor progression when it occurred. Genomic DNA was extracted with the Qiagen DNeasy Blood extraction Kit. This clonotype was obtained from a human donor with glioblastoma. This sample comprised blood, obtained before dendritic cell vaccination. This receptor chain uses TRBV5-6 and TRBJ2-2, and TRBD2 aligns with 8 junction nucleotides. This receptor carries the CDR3 CASSRRGGVTGELFF. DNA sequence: TGTGCCAGCAGCCGACGGGGGGGAGTCACCGGGGAGCTGTTTTTT.